This TCR beta chain was sequenced for a study of T cell clonality in common variable immunodeficiency (dated by TCRdb to the mid-2010s). Both CVID patients and healthy controls were predominantly of Caucasian heritage. Heparinized peripheral whole blood samples of about 5 to 9 ml were collected from each donor. Genomic DNA from adults with common variable immune deficiency (CVID) and from healthy adult controls was used to sequence TCRbeta CDR3 repertoires. The control group was made up of roughly 22 healthy adult volunteers (about 10 male and around twelve female) whose ages ranged from 23 to 66 years, with a mean age of approximately 34. To isolate peripheral blood mononuclear cells, diluted blood was subjected to density centrifugation over Hypaque 1077 or Ficoll-Paque. Genomic DNA was extracted from unsorted mononuclear cells by Qiagen column purification or by a centrifugation-based method.

This clone was seen ten or more times. No cognate antigen has been identified for it. The CDR3 end falls 3 residues outside the read, so it is completed with the germline J gene. Broad study findings and their caveats: CVID subjects shared fewer TCRbeta clones with each other than healthy controls did (p < 0.0001). Even though DNA input was the same, control samples had an average of about 80,000 unique sequences each, compared with roughly 34,000 in CVID samples. Correlations of repertoire features with clinical complications were constrained by heterogeneity among patients within the CVID cohort. It was noted by the authors that sequencing of the repertoires of T cell subpopulations would be needed to clarify the cause of the increased clonality in CVID. CVID TCRbeta sequences reportedly showed fewer deletions and N-nucleotide insertions and lacked highly modified clones with 13 or more V deletions. TCRbeta clonality was higher in CVID subjects than in healthy controls (t-test p = 0.018), and the increase was most characteristic of about a third of subjects.

Equivalent amounts of genomic DNA from CVID and control samples were used as sequencing input. For every sample, a 60 bp segment covering the rearranged TCRbeta CDR3 region was amplified and then sequenced. The immunoSEQ assay, a bias-corrected multiplex PCR combined with high-throughput sequencing, was used to amplify TCRbeta. On the study's bioinformatics: Each unique nucleotide sequence was treated as a clone and annotated with V, D and J genes, copy number and frequency. Sequences were labeled productive if in frame, and non-productive if out of frame or containing stop codons. As previously described, clonality was computed from Shannon's entropy. The predicted amino acid sequences of productive clones were used to derive mean CDR3 Kyte-Doolittle hydropathy. Scaled V gene usage was hierarchically clustered using Manhattan distance and complete linkage with the R hclust function. To assess clone sharing by CDR3 amino acid sequence, 12 repertoires per group were resampled over 100 rounds. The repertoires were searched for over 55 published EBV-specific and fewer than 250 published CMV-specific TCRbeta sequences. Analysis left out a couple of CVID samples that produced under 10,000 sequences, so 40 to 45 CVID repertoires remained. The table was pulled from immuneACCESS by TCRdb, which kept in-frame rearrangements only. Such tables lose some clones; where checked, under half of the loss comes from unresolved V genes, and the rest has no known cause. The V and J calls and clone size come from that table; D and trimming were worked out from the DNA. The table records fewer than 65,000 clones for this sample, and not one of them appears only once. The ten largest clones capture about 0.8% of the sample.

Trimming accounts for 4 bases at V and 5 bases at J, while the number of junction bases matched to no gene is 8. The CDR3 measures 15 amino acids from cysteine to phenylalanine. Of the CDR3's DNA, 36 bases were read; they are in frame from base 1. In the germline V gene, CDR1 corresponds to MNHEY and CDR2 to SVGEGT. The receptor was derived from a person between 18 and 70 years old in good health. The rearranged chain carries TRBV6-2 or TRBV6-3 and TRBJ1-1, and 9 junction bases match TRBD1. Sample: peripheral blood mononuclear cells. CDR3 reads: CASSLPAGQGTEAFF. The part of the CDR3 DNA that was read is TGTGCCAGCAGTTTACCCGCAGGACAGGGGACTGAA.